This TCR beta chain originates from a study of control samples from healthy donors and cancer patients. Repertoires were generated with immunoSEQ multiplex PCR, while TCRdb's copy carries only in-frame clones and drops some. Among hundreds of thousands of clones listed, almost 85% were seen once. The germline V gene encodes CDR1 SGHRS and CDR2 YFSETQ. CDR3 length: 14 residues. Between the trimmed V and J ends, which lost 0 bases and 4 bases, there was a span of 9 bases. This sequence was found in a woman aged 55-69 years with lung cancer. The chain carries TRBV5-1 and TRBJ2-3; D ambiguous. Sequencing was done on a sample of PBMCs. CDR3 in DNA: TGCGCCAGCAGCTTGGGTACGGCCCCAGATACGCAGTATTTT. Amino acid sequence: CASSLGTAPDTQYF.